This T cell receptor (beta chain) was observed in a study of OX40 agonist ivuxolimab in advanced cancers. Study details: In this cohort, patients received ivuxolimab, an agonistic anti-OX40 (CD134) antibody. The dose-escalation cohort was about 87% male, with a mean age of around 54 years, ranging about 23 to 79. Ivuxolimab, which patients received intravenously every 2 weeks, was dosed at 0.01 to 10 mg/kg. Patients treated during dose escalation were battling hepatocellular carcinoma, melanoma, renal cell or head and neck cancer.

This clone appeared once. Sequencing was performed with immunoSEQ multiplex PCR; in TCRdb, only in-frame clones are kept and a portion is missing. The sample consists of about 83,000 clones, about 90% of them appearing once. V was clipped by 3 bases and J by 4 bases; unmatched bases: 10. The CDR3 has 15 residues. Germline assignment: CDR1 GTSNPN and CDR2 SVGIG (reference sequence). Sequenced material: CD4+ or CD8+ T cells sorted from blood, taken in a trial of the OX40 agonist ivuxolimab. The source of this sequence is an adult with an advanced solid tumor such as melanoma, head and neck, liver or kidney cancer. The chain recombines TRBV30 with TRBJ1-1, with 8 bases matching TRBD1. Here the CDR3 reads CAWSCTDREATEAFF. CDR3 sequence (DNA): TGTGCCTGGAGCTGTACGGACAGGGAGGCCACTGAAGCTTTCTTT.